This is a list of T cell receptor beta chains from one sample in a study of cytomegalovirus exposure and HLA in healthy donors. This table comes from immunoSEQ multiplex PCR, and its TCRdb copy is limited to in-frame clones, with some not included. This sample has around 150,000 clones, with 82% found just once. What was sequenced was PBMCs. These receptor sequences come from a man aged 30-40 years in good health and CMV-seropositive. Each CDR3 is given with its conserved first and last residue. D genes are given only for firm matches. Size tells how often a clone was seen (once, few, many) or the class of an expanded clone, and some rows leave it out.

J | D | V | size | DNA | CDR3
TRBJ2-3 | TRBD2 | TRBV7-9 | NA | TGTGCCAGCAGCTTAGGGGGACTAGCGGGGGGCACAGATACGCAGTATTTT | CASSLGGLAGGTDTQYF
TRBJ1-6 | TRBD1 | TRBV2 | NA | TGTGCCAGCAGGGGCCGGGACAGGGCTAATTCACCCCTCCACTTT | CASRGRDRANSPLHF
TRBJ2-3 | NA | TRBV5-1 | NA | TGCGCCAGCAGCTTGGATAGGGGCGACCCCACAGATACGCAGTATTTT | CASSLDRGDPTDTQYF
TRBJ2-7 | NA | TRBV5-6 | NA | TGTGCCAGCAGTTTCAACTACGAGCAGTACTTC | CASSFNYEQYF
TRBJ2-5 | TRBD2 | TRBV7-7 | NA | TGTGCCAGCAGCGGGGGGGCGGGAGGTCAAGAGACCCAGTACTTC | CASSGGAGGQETQYF
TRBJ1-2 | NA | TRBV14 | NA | TGTGCCAGCAGCCAAGATTTTGTCGGACAGAGGGACTATGGCTACACCTTC | CASSQDFVGQRDYGYTF
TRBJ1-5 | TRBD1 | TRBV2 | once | TGTGCCAGCAGACGGGACAGGGGAAGCAATCAGCCCCAGCATTTT | CASRRDRGSNQPQHF
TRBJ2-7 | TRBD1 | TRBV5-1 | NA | TGCGCCAGCAGTCCAGGGGGCTCGGCGGTCGAGCAGTACTTC | CASSPGGSAVEQYF
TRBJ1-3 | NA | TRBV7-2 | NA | TGTGCCAGCAGCTTAGTAGGGGCCTCTGGAAACACCATATATTTT | CASSLVGASGNTIYF
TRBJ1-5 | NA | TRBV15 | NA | TGTGCCACCAGCAGAGTTGAGGGGCCCCAGCATTTT | CATSRVEGPQHF
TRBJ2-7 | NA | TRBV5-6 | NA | TGTGCCAGCAGTCGCAACTACGAGCAGTACTTC | CASSRNYEQYF
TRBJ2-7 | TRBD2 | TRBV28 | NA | TGTGCCAGCAGCCCGGGGACTAGCGGGAGTTACGAGCAGTACTTC | CASSPGTSGSYEQYF
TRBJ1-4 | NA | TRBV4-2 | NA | TGTGCCAGCAGCCAAGATTTGAACAGGGTGAATGAAAAACTGTTTTTT | CASSQDLNRVNEKLFF
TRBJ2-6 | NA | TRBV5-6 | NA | TGTGCCAGCAGCCCAGGGATCTCTGGGGCCAACGTCCTGACTTTC | CASSPGISGANVLTF
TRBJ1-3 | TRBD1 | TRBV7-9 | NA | TGTGCCAGCAGTCCAGGGGGCTCAGGAAACACCATATATTTT | CASSPGGSGNTIYF
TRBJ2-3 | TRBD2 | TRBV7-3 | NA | TGTGCCAGCAGCTTAACGGGGGCGGGGGGCCACACAGATACGCAGTATTTT | CASSLTGAGGHTDTQYF
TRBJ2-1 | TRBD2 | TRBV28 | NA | TGTGCCAGCAGTTTACACACTAGCGGGGGGAACAATGAGCAGTTCTTC | CASSLHTSGGNNEQFF
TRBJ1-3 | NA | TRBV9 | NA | TGTGCCAGCAGCGTAGAAGGGGTCGGAAACACCATATATTTT | CASSVEGVGNTIYF
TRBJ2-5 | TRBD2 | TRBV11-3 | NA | TGTGCCAGTAGCTTGTGGACTAGCGCCGGCCAAGAGACCCAGTACTTC | CASSLWTSAGQETQYF
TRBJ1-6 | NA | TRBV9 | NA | TGTGCCAGCAGCCTGGGCCTAACCACTTCACCCCTCCACTTT | CASSLGLTTSPLHF
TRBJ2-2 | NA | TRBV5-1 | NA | TGCGCCAGCAGCTTGGAAGCTGGCACCGGGGAGCTGTTTTTT | CASSLEAGTGELFF
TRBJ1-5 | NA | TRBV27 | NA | TGTGCCAGCAGTTTATCAGGGGCTGGCCAGCCCCAGCATTTT | CASSLSGAGQPQHF
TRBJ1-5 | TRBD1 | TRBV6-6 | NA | TGTGCCAGCAGTTACGACAGGGGAATCGAGCCCCAGCATTTT | CASSYDRGIEPQHF
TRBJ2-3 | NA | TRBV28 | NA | TGTGCCAGCAGCCGGACTCTTTCAGATACGCAGTATTTT | CASSRTLSDTQYF
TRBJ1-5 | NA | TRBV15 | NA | TGTGCCACCAGCAGGGCGGGCCAGCCCCAGCATTTT | CATSRAGQPQHF
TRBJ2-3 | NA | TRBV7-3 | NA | TGTGCCAGCAGCGCCCAAGGGGGTTTGGATACGCAGTATTTT | CASSAQGGLDTQYF
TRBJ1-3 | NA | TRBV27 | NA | TGTGCCAGCAGTTCCGGTCTGGGGCCCTCTGGAAACACCATATATTTT | CASSSGLGPSGNTIYF
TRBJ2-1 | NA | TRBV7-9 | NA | TGTGCCAGCAGCTTCCCAGCGGCCTCCAGCTCCTACAATGAGCAGTTCTTC | CASSFPAASSSYNEQFF
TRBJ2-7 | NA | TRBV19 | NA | TGTGCCAGTAGTATAAAGGAGGACGAGCAGTACTTC | CASSIKEDEQYF
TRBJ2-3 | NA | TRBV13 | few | TGTGCCAGCAGCCCTGAGCGGACCACAGATACGCAGTATTTT | CASSPERTTDTQYF
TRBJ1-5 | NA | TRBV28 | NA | TGTGCCAGCACCCTGACACAGGTTGGACCAAATCAGCCCCAGCATTTT | CASTLTQVGPNQPQHF
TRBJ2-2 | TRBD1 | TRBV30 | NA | TGTGCCTGGACTAGACGGGGGACAGGGGCCACCGGGGAGCTGTTTTTT | CAWTRRGTGATGELFF
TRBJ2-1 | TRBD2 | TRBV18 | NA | TGTGCCAGCTCACCCCCCATCGGCGGGGGGGCCAATGAGCAGTTCTTC | CASSPPIGGGANEQFF